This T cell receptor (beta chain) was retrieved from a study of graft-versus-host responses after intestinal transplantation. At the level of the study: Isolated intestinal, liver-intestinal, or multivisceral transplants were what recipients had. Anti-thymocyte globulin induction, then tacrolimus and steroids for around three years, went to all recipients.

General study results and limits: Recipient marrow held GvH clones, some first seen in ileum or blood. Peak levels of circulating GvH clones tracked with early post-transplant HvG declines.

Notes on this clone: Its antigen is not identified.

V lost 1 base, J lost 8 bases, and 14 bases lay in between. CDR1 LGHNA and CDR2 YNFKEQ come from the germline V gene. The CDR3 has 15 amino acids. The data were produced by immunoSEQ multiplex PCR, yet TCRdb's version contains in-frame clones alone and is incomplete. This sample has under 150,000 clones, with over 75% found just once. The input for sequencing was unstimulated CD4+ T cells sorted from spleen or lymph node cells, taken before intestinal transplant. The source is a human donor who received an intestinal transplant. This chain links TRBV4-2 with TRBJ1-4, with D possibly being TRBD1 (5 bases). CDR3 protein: CASSQVQVRGEKLFF. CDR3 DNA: TGTGCCAGCAGCCAAGTACAAGTTCGGGGGGAAAAACTGTTTTTT.